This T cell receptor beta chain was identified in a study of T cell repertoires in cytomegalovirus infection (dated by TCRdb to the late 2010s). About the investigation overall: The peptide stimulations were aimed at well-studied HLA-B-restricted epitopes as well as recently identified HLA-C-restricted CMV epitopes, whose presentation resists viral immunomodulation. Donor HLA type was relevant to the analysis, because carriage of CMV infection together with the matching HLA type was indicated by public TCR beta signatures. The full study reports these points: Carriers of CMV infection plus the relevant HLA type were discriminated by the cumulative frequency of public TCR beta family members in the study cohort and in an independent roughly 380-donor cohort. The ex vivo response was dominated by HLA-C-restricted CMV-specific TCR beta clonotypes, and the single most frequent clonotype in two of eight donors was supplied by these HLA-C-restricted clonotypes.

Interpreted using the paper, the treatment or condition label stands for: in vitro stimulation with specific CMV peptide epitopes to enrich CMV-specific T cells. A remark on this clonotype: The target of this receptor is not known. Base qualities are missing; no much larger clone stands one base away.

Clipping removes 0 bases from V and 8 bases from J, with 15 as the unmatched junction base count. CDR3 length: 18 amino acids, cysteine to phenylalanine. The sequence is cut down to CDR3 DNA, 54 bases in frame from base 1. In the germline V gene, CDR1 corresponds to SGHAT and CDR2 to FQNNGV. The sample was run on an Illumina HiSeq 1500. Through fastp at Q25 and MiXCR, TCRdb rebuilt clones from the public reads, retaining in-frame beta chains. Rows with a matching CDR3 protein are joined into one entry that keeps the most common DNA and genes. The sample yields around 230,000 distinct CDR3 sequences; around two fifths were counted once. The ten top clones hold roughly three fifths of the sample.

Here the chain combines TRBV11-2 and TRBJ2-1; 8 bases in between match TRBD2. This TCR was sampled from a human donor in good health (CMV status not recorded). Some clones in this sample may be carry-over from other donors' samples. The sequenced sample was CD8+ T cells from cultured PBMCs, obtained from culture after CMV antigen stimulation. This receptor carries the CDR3 CASSLEVPGTRGFDEQFF. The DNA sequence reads TGTGCCAGCAGCTTAGAGGTCCCCGGGACTAGGGGCTTCGATGAGCAGTTCTTC.